The clone carrying this T cell receptor beta chain showed up many times. Its antigen is undetermined. This specimen comes from a study of T cells in Graves' hyperthyroidism and ophthalmopathy. Study-wide results and caveats: Ophthalmopathy was distinguished from stable hyperthyroidism by 13 V-J signatures.

It was 8.5 to 10 ml of fresh peripheral blood that supplied the PBMCs. Amplified TCR beta CDR3 regions derived from RNA transcripts. A first-round RT-PCR of the TCR CDR3 used the HTBI primer set. Using its own MiXCR run on the multiplex PCR reads, TCRdb lists one record per CDR3 protein. The sample consists of approximately 600,000 distinct CDR3 sequences, about 15% of them appearing once. The clonotype was recovered from a woman aged 25 to 39 with Graves' hyperthyroidism that later progressed to Graves' ophthalmopathy. Sequencing was performed on blood.

The chain's CDR3 is CASSSPPPTSPGELFF. CDR3 in DNA: TGTGCCAGCAGTTCCCCACCCCCGACTAGTCCCGGGGAGCTGTTTTTT. This sequence joins TRBV6-1 and TRBJ2-2; D might be TRBD2 (6 bases). The V end lost 5 bases, the J end lost 6 bases, and 19 bases lay between the germline ends. Germline lookup yields CDR1 MNHNS and CDR2 SASEGT. The CDR3 is 16 amino acids.